This T cell receptor (beta chain) was identified in a study of T cells after posttransplantation cyclophosphamide. The data were produced by immunoSEQ multiplex PCR, yet TCRdb's version contains in-frame clones alone and is incomplete. This sample comprises 9,500 to 15,000 clones, none seen once only. On the day of bone marrow donation, the related graft donor provided peripheral blood. This clone occurred many times. Its specificity is unknown. The CDR3 loop spans 16 amino acids. Germline CDR1 is MNHNY and CDR2 is SVGAGI (reference sequence). The V gene end was trimmed by 6 bases and the J gene end by 2 bases; junction bases not matched to a gene: 6. Study-wide results and caveats: Later post-transplant blood repertoires were often dominated by donor CD8+ memory clones. Tissue-infiltrating T cells from skin or gut overlapped little with blood T cells. Recipient CMV seropositivity and CMV reactivation strongly tracked TRB clonality.

This chain connects TRBV6-6 to TRBJ2-2; the match to TRBD1 covers 10 bases. Sample: PBMCs. The TCR originated in a woman in her forties in good health, CMV-negative, and a related stem cell transplant donor. The CDR3 protein is CASRMDRGRNTGELFF. CDR3 bases: TGTGCCAGCAGGATGGACAGGGGGAGAAACACCGGGGAGCTGTTTTTT.